One sample yielded the 5 T cell receptor beta chains listed below, sequenced in a study of cytomegalovirus exposure and HLA in healthy donors. Use of 60 Vbeta and 13 Jbeta primers characterized the PCR. Profiling relied on immunoSEQ multiplex PCR, and the TCRdb table lists in-frame clones only, not all of them. The sample records 150,000 to 200,000 clones, about 78% being singletons. The specimen sequenced was PBMCs. The receptor set was obtained from a man aged 40-49 years in good health and CMV-seronegative.

This clone has more than one count but fewer than ten. The J gene is TRBJ2-2, the V gene TRBV7-9; D is possibly TRBD1 (6 bases). Trimming cost V 5 bases and J 7 bases, with 14 bases left between them. The CDR3 is 14 amino acids. The germline V gene has CDR1 SEHNR and CDR2 FQNEAQ (reference sequence). CDR3 in DNA: TGTGCCAGCAGCCCCCGGTGGGGGCGCGGGGAGCTGTTTTTT. It specifies CASSPRWGRGELFF.

The chain couples TRBV7-8 to TRBJ1-3; no clear D. The CDR3 has 16 amino acids. Between the trimmed V and J ends, which lost 5 bases and 4 bases, there was a span of 18 bases. Germline V gene data show CDR1 as SGHVS and CDR2 as FQNEAQ. In DNA, the CDR3 is TGTGCCAGCAGCCCCTCGCCGGGGAATCTAGGAAACACCATATATTTT. It specifies CASSPSPGNLGNTIYF.

The J gene is TRBJ2-1, the V gene TRBV15, with 12 bases lining up with TRBD2. Losses at the gene ends were 0 bases for V and 8 bases for J; bases not matched to a gene: 14. The CDR3 is made up of 19 amino acids. Germline loops: CDR1 LNHNV, CDR2 YYDKDF (reference sequence). DNA for the CDR3: TGTGCCACCAGCAGAGATAGGGGGACTAGCGGGTCCCAGCGGCATGAGCAGTTCTTC. Translated: CATSRDRGTSGSQRHEQFF.

The DNA of the CDR3 is TGCAGTGCTGCGAGTTATGGCTACACCTTC. This sequence encodes CSAASYGYTF. The V gene is TRBV20-1, the J gene TRBJ1-2; the D is unclear. The ends were cut back, 5 bases at V and 5 bases at J, with 6 bases in the middle. The CDR3 loop spans 10 amino acids. CDR1 is DFQATT and CDR2 is SNEGSKA in the germline V gene (reference sequence).

The chain couples TRBV7-2 to TRBJ2-5; 10 bases map to TRBD1. The germline gives CDR1 SGHTA, CDR2 FQGNSA. This CDR3 is built from 15 residues. J was trimmed by 3 bases and V by 3 bases; bases with no gene match: 4. This CDR3 reads CASSLTGTGEETQYF. CDR3 in DNA: TGTGCCAGCAGCTTGACTGGGACAGGGGAAGAGACCCAGTACTTC. The complete variable domain, with remaining parts taken from reference TRBV7-2 and TRBJ2-5, reads GAGVSQSPSNKVTEKGKDVELRCDPISGHTALYWYRQSLGQGLEFLIYFQGNSAPDKSGLPSDRFSAERTGGSVSTLTIQRTQQEDSAVYLCASSLTGTGEETQYFGPGTRLLVL.